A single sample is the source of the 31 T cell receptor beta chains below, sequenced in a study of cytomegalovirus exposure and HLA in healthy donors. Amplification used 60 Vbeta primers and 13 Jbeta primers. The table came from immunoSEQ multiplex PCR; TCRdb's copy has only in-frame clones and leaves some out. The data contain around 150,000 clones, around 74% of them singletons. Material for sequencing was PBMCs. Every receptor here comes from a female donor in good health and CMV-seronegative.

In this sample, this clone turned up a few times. CDR3 coding DNA: TGTGCCAGCTCACCATTCTCGGGACTAGCGGGAGGAGGGCAGTTCTTC. Translation gives CASSPFSGLAGGGQFF. This chain uses TRBV18 with TRBJ2-1, with TRBD2 identical over 15 bases. Germline V gene data show CDR1 as KGHSH and CDR2 as LQKENI. CDR3 length: 16 amino acids. Trimming removed 2 bases from V and 12 bases from J; junction bases left unmatched: 8.

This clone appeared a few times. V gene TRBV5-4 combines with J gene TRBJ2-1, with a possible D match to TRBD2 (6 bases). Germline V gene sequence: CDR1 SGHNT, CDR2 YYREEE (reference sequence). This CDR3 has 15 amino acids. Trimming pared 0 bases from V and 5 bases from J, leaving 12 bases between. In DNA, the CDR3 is TGTGCCAGCAGCTTGGCGGAGGGAGGCAACAATGAGCAGTTCTTC. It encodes CASSLAEGGNNEQFF. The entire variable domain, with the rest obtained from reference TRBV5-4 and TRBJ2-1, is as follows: ETGVTQSPTHLIKTRGQQVTLRCSSQSGHNTVSWYQQALGQGPQFIFQYYREEENGRGNFPPRFSGLQFPNYSSELNVNALELDDSALYLCASSLAEGGNNEQFFGPGTRLTVL.

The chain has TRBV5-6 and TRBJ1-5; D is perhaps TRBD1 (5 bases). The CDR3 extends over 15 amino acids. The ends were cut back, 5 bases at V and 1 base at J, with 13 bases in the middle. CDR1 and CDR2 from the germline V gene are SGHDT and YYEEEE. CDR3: CASRSGGGSNQPQHF. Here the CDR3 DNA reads TGTGCCAGCAGGTCGGGGGGAGGCAGCAATCAGCCCCAGCATTTT.

The DNA for the CDR3 is TGCGCCAGCAGCCAAGACGGCGCAGGGCGGCAGCCCCAGCATTTT. It translates to CASSQDGAGRQPQHF. The gene calls are TRBV4-1 and TRBJ1-5, with D possibly TRBD1 on 5 matching bases. CDR1 and CDR2 from the germline V gene are MGHRA and YSYEKL. Trimming removed 0 bases at V and 7 bases at J, with 13 bases between. This CDR3 comprises 15 residues.

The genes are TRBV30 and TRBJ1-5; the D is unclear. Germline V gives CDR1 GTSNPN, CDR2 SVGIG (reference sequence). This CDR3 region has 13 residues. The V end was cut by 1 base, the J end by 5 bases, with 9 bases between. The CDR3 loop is CAWSGERDQPQHF. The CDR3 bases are TGTGCCTGGAGTGGCGAGCGCGATCAGCCCCAGCATTTT.

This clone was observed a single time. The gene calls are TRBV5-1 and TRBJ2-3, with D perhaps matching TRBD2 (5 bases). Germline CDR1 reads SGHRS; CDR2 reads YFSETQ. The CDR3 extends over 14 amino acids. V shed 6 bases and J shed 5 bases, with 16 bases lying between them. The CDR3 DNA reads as TGCGCCAGCAAGCAAAGGGAGAGCGGAGATACGCAGTATTTT. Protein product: CASKQRESGDTQYF.

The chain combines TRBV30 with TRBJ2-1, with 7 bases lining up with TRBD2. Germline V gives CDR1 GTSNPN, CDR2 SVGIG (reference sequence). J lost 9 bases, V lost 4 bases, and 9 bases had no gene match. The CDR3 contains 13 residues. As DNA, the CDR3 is TGTGCCTGGACCACCCGGGACTACGGTGAGCAGTTCTTC. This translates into CAWTTRDYGEQFF.

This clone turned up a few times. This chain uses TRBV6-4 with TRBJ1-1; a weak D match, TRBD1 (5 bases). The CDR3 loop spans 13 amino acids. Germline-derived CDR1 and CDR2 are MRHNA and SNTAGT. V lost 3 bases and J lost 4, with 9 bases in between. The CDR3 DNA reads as TGTGCCAGCAGTGAAGGGAGGGGCACTGAAGCTTTCTTT. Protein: CASSEGRGTEAFF.

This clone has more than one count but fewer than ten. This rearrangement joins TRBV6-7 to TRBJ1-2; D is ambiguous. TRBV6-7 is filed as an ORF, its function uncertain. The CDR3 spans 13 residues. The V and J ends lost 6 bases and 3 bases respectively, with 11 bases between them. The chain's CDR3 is CASSWEGDYGYTF. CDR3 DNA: TGTGCCAGCAGCTGGGAGGGTGACTATGGCTACACCTTC.

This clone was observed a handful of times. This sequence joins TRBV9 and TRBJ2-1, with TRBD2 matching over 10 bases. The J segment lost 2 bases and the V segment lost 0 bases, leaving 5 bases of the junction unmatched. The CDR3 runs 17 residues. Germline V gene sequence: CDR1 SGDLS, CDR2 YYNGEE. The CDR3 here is CASSVGGAGGPYNEQFF. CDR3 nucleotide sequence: TGTGCCAGCAGCGTAGGTGGAGCGGGAGGGCCCTACAATGAGCAGTTCTTC.

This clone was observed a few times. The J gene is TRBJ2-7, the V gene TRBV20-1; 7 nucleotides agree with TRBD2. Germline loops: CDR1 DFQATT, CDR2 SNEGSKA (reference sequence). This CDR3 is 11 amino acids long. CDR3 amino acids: CGGGVNYEQYF. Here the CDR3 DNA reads TGCGGGGGAGGGGTGAACTACGAGCAGTACTTC.

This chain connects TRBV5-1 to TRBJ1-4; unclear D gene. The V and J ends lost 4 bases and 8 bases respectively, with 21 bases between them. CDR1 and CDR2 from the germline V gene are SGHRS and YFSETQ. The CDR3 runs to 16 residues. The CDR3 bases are TGCGCCAGCAGCCTTGGTATCGTCGGGTCTGGGGAAAAACTGTTTTTT. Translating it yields CASSLGIVGSGEKLFF.

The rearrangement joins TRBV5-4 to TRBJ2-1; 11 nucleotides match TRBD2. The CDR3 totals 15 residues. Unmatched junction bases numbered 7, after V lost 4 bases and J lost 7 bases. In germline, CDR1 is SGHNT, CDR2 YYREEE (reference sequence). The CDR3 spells CASSPRTSGLNEQFF. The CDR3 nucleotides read TGTGCCAGCAGCCCTAGGACTAGCGGGCTTAATGAGCAGTTCTTC.

DNA for the CDR3: TGTGCCTGGTCGGCGGGGCAAATAGATACGCAGTATTTT. Protein product: CAWSAGQIDTQYF. The V call is TRBV30, the J call TRBJ2-3; a possible D gene is TRBD2 (6 bases). Germline-derived CDR1 and CDR2 are GTSNPN and SVGIG (reference sequence). CDR3 length: 13 amino acids. Trimming removed 5 bases at V and 5 bases at J, with 14 bases between.

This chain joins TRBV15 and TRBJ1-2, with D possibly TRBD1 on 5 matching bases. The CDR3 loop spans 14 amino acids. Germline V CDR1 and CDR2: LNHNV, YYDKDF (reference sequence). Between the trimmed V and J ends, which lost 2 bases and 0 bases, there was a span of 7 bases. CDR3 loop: CATSRQGSNYGYTF. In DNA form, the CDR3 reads TGTGCCACCAGCAGACAGGGCTCTAACTATGGCTACACCTTC.

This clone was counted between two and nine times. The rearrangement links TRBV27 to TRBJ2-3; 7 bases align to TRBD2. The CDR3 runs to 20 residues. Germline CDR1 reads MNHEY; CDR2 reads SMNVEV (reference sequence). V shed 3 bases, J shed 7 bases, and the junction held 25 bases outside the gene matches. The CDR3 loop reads CASSFRSRGSSSPGVYTQYF. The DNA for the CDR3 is TGTGCCAGCAGTTTTAGGAGTCGCGGGAGTTCATCCCCGGGTGTATATACGCAGTATTTT.

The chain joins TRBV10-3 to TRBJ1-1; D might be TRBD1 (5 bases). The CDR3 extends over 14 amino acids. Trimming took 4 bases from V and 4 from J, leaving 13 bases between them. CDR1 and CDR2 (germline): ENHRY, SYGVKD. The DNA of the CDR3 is TGTGCCATCAGTGTCTCGCAGGGCGGCACTGAAGCTTTCTTT. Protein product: CAISVSQGGTEAFF.

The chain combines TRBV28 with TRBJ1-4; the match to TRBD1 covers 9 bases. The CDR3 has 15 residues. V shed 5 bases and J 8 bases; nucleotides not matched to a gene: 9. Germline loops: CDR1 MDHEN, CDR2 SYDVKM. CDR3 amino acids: CASSVTGGAGEKLFF. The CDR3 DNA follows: TGTGCCAGCAGTGTAACAGGGGGCGCGGGGGAAAAACTGTTTTTT.

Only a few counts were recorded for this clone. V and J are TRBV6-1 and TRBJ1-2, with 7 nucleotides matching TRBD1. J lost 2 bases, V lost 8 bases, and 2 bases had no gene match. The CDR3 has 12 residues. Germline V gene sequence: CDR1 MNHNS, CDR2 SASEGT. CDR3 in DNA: TGTGCCAGCTGGGACAGCAACTATGGCTACACCTTC. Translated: CASWDSNYGYTF.

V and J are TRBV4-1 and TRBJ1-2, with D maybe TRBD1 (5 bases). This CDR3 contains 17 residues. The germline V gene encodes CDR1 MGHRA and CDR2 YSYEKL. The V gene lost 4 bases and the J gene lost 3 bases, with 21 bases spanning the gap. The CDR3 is CASSPAGGDESYYGYTF. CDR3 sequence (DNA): TGCGCCAGCAGCCCCGCCGGCGGGGACGAATCTTACTATGGCTACACCTTC.

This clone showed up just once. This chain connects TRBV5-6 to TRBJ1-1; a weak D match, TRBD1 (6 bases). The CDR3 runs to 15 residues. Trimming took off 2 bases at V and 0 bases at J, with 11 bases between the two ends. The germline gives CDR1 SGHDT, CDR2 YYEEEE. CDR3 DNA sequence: TGTGCCAGCAGCTTACCAGGGGTAATGAACACTGAAGCTTTCTTT. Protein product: CASSLPGVMNTEAFF.

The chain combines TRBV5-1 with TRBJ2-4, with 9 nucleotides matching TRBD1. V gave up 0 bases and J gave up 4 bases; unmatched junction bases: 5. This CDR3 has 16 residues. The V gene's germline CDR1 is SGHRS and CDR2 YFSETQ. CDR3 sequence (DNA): TGCGCCAGCAGCTTGGCCACAGGGGGCTCAAAAAACATTCAGTACTTC. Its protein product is CASSLATGGSKNIQYF.

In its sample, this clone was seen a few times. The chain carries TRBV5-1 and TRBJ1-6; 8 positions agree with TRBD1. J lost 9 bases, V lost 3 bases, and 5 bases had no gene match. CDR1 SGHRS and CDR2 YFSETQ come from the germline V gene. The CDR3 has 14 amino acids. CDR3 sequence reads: CASSWGQEGSPLHF. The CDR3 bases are TGCGCCAGCAGCTGGGGACAGGAAGGTTCACCCCTCCACTTT. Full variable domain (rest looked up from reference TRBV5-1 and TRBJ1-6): KAGVTQTPRYLIKTRGQQVTLSCSPISGHRSVSWYQQTPGQGLQFLFEYFSETQRNKGNFPGRFSGRQFSNSRSEMNVSTLELGDSALYLCASSWGQEGSPLHFGNGTRLTVT.

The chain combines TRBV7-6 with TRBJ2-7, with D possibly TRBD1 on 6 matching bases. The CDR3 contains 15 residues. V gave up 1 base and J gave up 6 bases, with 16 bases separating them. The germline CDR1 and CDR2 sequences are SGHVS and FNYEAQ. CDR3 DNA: TGTGCCAGCAGCTTAGTTGGGGGCGCGCGCCGCGAGCAGTACTTC. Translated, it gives CASSLVGGARREQYF. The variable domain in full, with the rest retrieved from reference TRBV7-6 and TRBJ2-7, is GAGVSQSPRYKVTKRGQDVALRCDPISGHVSLYWYRQALGQGPEFLTYFNYEAQQDKSGLPNDRFSAERPEGSISTLTIQRTEQRDSAMYRCASSLVGGARREQYFGPGTRLTVT.

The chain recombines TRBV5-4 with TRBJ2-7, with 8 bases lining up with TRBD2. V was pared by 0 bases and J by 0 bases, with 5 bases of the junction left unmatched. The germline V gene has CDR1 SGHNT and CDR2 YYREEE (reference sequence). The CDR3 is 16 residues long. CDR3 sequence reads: CASSLGTGGSSYEQYF. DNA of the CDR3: TGTGCCAGCAGCTTGGGTACGGGGGGGAGCTCCTACGAGCAGTACTTC.

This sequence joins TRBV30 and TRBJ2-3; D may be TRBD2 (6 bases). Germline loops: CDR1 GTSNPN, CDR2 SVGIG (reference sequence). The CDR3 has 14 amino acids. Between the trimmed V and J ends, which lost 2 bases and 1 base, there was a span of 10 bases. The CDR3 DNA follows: TGTGCCTGGAGTCGAGGAGGGGGCACAGATACGCAGTATTTT. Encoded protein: CAWSRGGGTDTQYF.

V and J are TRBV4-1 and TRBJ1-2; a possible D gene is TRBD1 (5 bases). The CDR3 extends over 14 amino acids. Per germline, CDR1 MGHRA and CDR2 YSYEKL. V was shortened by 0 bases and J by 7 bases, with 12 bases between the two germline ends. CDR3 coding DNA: TGCGCCAGCAGCCAAGAACGGGCAGGGTCTGGCTACACCTTC. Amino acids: CASSQERAGSGYTF.

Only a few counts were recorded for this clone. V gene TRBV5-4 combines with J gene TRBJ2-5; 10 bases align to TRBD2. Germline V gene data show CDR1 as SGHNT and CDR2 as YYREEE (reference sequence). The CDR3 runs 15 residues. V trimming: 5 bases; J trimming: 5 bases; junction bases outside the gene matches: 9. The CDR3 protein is CASRLAGGIGETQYF. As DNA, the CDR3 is TGTGCCAGCAGGTTAGCGGGGGGCATAGGCGAGACCCAGTACTTC.

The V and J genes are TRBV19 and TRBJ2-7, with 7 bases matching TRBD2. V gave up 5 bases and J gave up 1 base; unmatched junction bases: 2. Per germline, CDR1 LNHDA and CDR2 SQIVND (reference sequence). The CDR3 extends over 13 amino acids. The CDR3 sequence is CASSRTRSYEQYF. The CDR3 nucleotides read TGTGCCAGTAGTCGGACTAGATCCTACGAGCAGTACTTC.

DNA for the CDR3: TGTGCCAGCAGTCTCCAGGGCGACACGTCGGAGACCCAGTACTTC. As protein: CASSLQGDTSETQYF. V and J are TRBV28 and TRBJ2-5; maybe TRBD1 (5 bases). Trimming pared 5 bases from V and 5 bases from J, leaving 18 bases between. Germline V gene data show CDR1 as MDHEN and CDR2 as SYDVKM. The CDR3 sequence is 15 residues long.

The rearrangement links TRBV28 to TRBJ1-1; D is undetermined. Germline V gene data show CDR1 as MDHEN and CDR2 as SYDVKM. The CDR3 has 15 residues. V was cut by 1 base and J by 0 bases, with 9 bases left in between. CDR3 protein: CASSLFGLLNTEAFF. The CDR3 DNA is TGTGCCAGCAGTTTATTCGGACTGCTGAACACTGAAGCTTTCTTT.